Below, 17 T cell receptor beta chains from the same sample are listed, as sequenced in a study of OX40 agonist ivuxolimab in advanced cancers. The protocol was immunoSEQ multiplex PCR, while the TCRdb copy is restricted to in-frame clones and leaves out a portion. Here the sample spans some 77,000 clones, around four fifths being singletons. Sequenced material: CD4+ or CD8+ T cells sorted from blood, taken in a trial of the OX40 agonist ivuxolimab. These receptors were obtained from an adult with an advanced solid tumor such as melanoma, head and neck, liver or kidney cancer.

V and J are TRBV10-1 and TRBJ1-1, with D maybe TRBD1 (5 bases). The CDR3 runs to 13 residues. CDR1 is WNHNN and CDR2 is SYGVQD in the germline V gene (reference sequence). Trimming took off 4 bases at V and 1 base at J, with 7 bases between the two ends. The CDR3 DNA is TGCGCCAGCAGTGGACAGAAGAACACTGAAGCTTTCTTT. This gives the protein CASSGQKNTEAFF.

This clone is labeled as medium-sized. CDR3 nucleotides: TGTGCCAGCAGCTCCAGCCGAAGGGTTTGGGGCTACACCTTC. It yields the protein CASSSSRRVWGYTF. The J gene is TRBJ1-2, the V gene TRBV11-2; D ambiguous. The V and J ends lost 4 bases and 8 bases respectively, with 17 bases between them. CDR1 SGHAT and CDR2 FQNNGV come from the germline V gene. CDR3 length equals 14 residues. The variable domain in full, with the rest retrieved from reference TRBV11-2 and TRBJ1-2, is EAGVAQSPRYKIIEKRQSVAFWCNPISGHATLYWYQQILGQGPKLLIQFQNNGVVDDSQLPKDRFSAERLKGVDSTLKIQPAKLEDSAVYLCASSSSRRVWGYTFGSGTRLTVV.

This clone was seen only a few times. The chain recombines TRBV28 with TRBJ2-7; 8 positions agree with TRBD1. CDR3 length: 14 residues. With V trimmed by 5 bases and J by 5 bases, 8 bases remained unmatched. Per the germline V gene, CDR1 is MDHEN and CDR2 is SYDVKM. CDR3 bases: TGTGCCAGCAGTCATAGACAGGGGAAAAACGAGCAGTACTTC. Protein sequence: CASSHRQGKNEQYF.

This clone was detected only once. CDR3: CASSSTVLSGNTIYF. CDR3 nucleotide sequence: TGTGCCAGCAGCTCGACAGTTCTCTCTGGAAACACCATATATTTT. This chain joins TRBV11-2 and TRBJ1-3; D is possibly TRBD1 (5 bases). V was clipped by 4 bases and J by 0 bases, with 10 bases between them. The CDR3 spans 15 residues. Germline V gene data show CDR1 as SGHAT and CDR2 as FQNNGV.

This chain links TRBV30 with TRBJ1-1, with D tentatively TRBD1 (6 bases). Germline V CDR1 and CDR2: GTSNPN, SVGIG (reference sequence). The V and J ends lost 0 bases and 1 base respectively, with 6 bases between them. CDR3 length: 13 residues. The CDR3 nucleotides read TGTGCCTGGAGTGTACAGGGGAACACTGAAGCTTTCTTT. Translation gives CAWSVQGNTEAFF. The whole variable domain, remainder taken from reference TRBV30 and TRBJ1-1, is SQTIHQWPATLVQPVGSPLSLECTVEGTSNPNLYWYRQAAGRGLQLLFYSVGIGQISSEVPQNLSASRPQDRQFILSSKKLLLSDSGFYLCAWSVQGNTEAFFGQGTRLTVV.

The chain employs TRBV5-6 and TRBJ2-3; D unresolved. V shed 0 bases and J shed 2 bases, with 10 bases lying between them. Per germline, CDR1 SGHDT and CDR2 YYEEEE. This CDR3 is 15 amino acids long. The CDR3 loop reads CASSLALSSTDTQYF. CDR3 nucleotide sequence: TGTGCCAGCAGCTTGGCCTTGTCTTCCACAGATACGCAGTATTTT.

V is TRBV7-9 and J is TRBJ1-4, with D perhaps TRBD1 (6 bases). CDR1 is SEHNR, CDR2 FQNEAQ, per germline (reference sequence). The CDR3 length is 14 residues. Trimming pared 5 bases from V and 8 bases from J, leaving 15 bases between. The CDR3: CASSDRDKGEKLFF. In nucleotides, the CDR3 is TGTGCCAGCAGCGACCGGGACAAAGGGGAAAAACTGTTTTTT.

The CDR3 protein is CASSLLLRGQISGANVLTF. In nucleotides, the CDR3 is TGTGCCAGCAGTTTATTACTGCGGGGACAGATCTCTGGGGCCAACGTCCTGACTTTC. V usage is TRBV28 and J usage is TRBJ2-6, with D possibly matching TRBD1 (7 bases). Germline CDR1 and CDR2: MDHEN and SYDVKM. The V and J ends lost 1 base and 0 bases respectively, with 16 bases between them. The CDR3 has 19 residues. The whole variable domain, remainder taken from reference TRBV28 and TRBJ2-6, is DVKVTQSSRYLVKRTGEKVFLECVQDMDHENMFWYRQDPGLGLRLIYFSYDVKMKEKGDIPEGYSVSREKKERFSLILESASTNQTSMYLCASSLLLRGQISGANVLTFGAGSRLTVL.

The chain links TRBV15 to TRBJ2-2, with D maybe TRBD2 (6 bases). The CDR3 spans 15 residues. Germline-derived CDR1 and CDR2 are LNHNV and YYDKDF (reference sequence). The V end was cut by 2 bases, the J end by 2 bases, with 9 bases between. Written as DNA, the CDR3 is TGTGCCACCAGCAGAACTAGCAGAAACACCGGGGAGCTGTTTTTT. The encoded protein is CATSRTSRNTGELFF.

The chain joins TRBV11-2 to TRBJ1-2; the D gene is possibly TRBD1 (5 bases). CDR3 length: 17 residues. With 4 bases removed from V and 3 bases from J, the gap between germline ends came to 21 bases. In germline, CDR1 is SGHAT, CDR2 FQNNGV. This CDR3 is CASSSTRPAGGYYGYTF. The CDR3 DNA sequence: TGTGCCAGCAGCTCCACCCGGCCCGCGGGGGGTTACTATGGCTACACCTTC.

This clone was counted a single time. The CDR3 here is CASSQTGSTGELFF. CDR3 DNA sequence: TGTGCCAGTAGTCAGACAGGGAGCACCGGGGAGCTGTTTTTT. V usage is TRBV19 and J usage is TRBJ2-2, with 7 bases matching TRBD1. There are 14 residues in the CDR3. Germline V gene lookup returns CDR1 LNHDA and CDR2 SQIVND (reference sequence). Unmatched junction bases numbered 4, after V lost 5 bases and J lost 4 bases.

The CDR3 reads CASSPRQDSNYGYTF. The CDR3 DNA reads as TGTGCCAGCAGCCCGCGACAGGACTCTAACTATGGCTACACCTTC. V is TRBV4-2 and J is TRBJ1-2, with D perhaps matching TRBD1 (6 bases). Between the trimmed V and J ends, which lost 4 bases and 0 bases, there was a span of 12 bases. Germline values: CDR1 LGHNA, CDR2 YNFKEQ. This CDR3 is built from 15 residues.

The rearrangement links TRBV2 to TRBJ2-1, with 8 bases matching TRBD2. J was trimmed by 12 bases and V by 6 bases; bases with no gene match: 10. Germline CDR1 reads SNHLY; CDR2 reads FYNNEI. The CDR3 extends over 13 amino acids. As DNA, the CDR3 is TGTGCCAGCAGCGGACTAGCAGAGGAGCCGCAGTTCTTC. Amino acids: CASSGLAEEPQFF.

This sequence joins TRBV6-5 and TRBJ2-1, with D perhaps TRBD1 or TRBD2 (5 bases each). Trimming cost V 3 bases and J 6 bases, with 12 bases left between them. CDR1 MNHEY and CDR2 SVGAGI come from the germline V gene. This CDR3 comprises 14 residues. DNA for the CDR3: TGTGCCAGCAGTTATGCTGCGAGGGGCAATGAGCAGTTCTTC. Translating it yields CASSYAARGNEQFF.

The V gene is TRBV29-1, the J gene TRBJ2-1; 10 bases align to TRBD1. The junction had 6 bases not matched to a gene; V was cut back by 6 bases and J by 4 bases. Germline values: CDR1 SQVTM, CDR2 ANQGSEA. This CDR3 comprises 14 residues. The DNA for the CDR3 is TGCAGCGTCGGGACAGGGGAGATATACAATGAGCAGTTCTTC. It specifies CSVGTGEIYNEQFF.

The rearrangement uses TRBV6-1 and TRBJ1-6, with no clear D. Germline V gene data show CDR1 as MNHNS and CDR2 as SASEGT. The germline V and J ends were trimmed by 2 bases and 7 bases, with 18 bases remaining between them. The CDR3 has 17 residues. The CDR3 reads CASSETLMQGWNSPLHF. The CDR3 region has the DNA TGTGCCAGCAGTGAAACCCTCATGCAAGGTTGGAATTCACCCCTCCACTTT.

J is TRBJ2-7 and V is TRBV10-1; D might be TRBD2 (6 bases). V lost 5 bases and J lost 7, with 12 bases in between. Germline V gene data show CDR1 as WNHNN and CDR2 as SYGVQD (reference sequence). There are 12 residues in the CDR3. CDR3 nucleotide sequence: TGCGCCAGCAGTCCGGAGGGCCCGGAGCAGTACTTC. Encoded protein: CASSPEGPEQYF.